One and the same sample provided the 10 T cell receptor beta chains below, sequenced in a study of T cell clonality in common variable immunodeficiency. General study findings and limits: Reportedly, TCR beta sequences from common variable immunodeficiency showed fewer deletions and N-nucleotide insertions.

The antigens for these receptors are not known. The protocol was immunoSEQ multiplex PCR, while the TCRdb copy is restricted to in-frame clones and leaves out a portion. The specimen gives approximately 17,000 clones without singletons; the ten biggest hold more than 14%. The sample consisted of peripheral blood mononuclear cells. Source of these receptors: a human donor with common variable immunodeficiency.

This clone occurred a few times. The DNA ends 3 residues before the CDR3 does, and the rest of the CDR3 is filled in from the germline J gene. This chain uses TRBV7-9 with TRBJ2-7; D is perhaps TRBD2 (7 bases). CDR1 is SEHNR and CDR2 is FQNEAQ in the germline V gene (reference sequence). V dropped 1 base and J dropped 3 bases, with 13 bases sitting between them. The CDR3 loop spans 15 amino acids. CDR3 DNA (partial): TGTGCCAGCAGCTTAGGGGGGGGCCTAGACTACGAG. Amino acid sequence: CASSLGGGLDYE. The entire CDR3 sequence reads CASSLGGGLDYEQYF.

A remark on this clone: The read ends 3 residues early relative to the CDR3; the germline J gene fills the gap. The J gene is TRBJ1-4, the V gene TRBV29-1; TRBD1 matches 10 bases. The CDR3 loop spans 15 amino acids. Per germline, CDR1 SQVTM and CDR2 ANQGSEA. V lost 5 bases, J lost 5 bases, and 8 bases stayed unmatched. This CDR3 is CSVREMTGGNEKLFF. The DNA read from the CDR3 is TGCAGCGTTCGAGAGATGACAGGGGGCAATGAAAAA.

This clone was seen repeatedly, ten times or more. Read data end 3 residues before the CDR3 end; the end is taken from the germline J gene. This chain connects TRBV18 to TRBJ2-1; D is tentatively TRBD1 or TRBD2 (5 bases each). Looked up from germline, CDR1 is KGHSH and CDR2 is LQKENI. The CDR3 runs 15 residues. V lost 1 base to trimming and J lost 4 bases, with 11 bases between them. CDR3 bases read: TGTGCCAGCTCACCACAGAGGGGCGTGTACAATGAG. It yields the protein CASSPQRGVYNE. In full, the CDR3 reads CASSPQRGVYNEQFF.

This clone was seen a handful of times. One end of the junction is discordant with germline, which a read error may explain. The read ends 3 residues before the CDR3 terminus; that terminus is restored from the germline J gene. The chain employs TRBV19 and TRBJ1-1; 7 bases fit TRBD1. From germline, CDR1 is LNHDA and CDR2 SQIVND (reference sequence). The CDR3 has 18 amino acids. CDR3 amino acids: CASSRGAGGRRVKTEAFF. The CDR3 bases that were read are TGTGCCAGTAGTAGGGGGGCAGGGGGGCGGCGAGTGAAGACTGAA.

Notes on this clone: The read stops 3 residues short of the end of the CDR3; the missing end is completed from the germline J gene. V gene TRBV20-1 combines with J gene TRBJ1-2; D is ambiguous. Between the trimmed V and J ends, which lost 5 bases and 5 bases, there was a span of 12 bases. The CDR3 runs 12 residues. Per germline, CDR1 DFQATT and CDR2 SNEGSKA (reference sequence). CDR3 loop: CSAPTAPYGYTF. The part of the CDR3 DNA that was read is TGCAGTGCTCCCACAGCCCCATATGGC.

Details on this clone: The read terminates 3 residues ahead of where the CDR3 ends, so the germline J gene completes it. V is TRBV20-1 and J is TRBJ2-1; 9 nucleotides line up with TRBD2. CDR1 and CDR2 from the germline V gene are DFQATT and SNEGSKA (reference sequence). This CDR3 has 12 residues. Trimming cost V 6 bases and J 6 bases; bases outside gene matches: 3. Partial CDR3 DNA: TGCAGTGCGAGGACTAGCGTCAATGAG. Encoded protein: CSARTSVNE. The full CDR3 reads CSARTSVNEQFF.

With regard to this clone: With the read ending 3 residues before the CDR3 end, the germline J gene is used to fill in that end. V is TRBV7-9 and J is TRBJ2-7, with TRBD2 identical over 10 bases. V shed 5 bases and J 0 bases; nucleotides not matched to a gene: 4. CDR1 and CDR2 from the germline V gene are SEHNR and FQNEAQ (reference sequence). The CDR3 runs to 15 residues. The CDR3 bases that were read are TGTGCCAGCAGCCACCCTAGCGGGAGCTCCTACGAG. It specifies CASSHPSGSSYE. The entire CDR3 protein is CASSHPSGSSYEQYF. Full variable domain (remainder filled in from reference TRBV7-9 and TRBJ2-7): DTGVSQNPRHKITKRGQNVTFRCDPISEHNRLYWYRQTLGQGPEFLTYFQNEAQLEKSRLLSDRFSAERPKGSFSTLEIQRTEQGDSAMYLCASSHPSGSSYEQYFGPGTRLTVT.

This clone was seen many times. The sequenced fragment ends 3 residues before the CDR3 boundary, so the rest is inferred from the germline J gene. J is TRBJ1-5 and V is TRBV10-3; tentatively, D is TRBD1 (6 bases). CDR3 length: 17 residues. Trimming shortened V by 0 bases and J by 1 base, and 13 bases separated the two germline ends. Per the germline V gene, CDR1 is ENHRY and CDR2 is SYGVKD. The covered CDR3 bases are TGTGCCATCAGTGAGTCGATTTGGGGGCGGAGCAATCAGCCC. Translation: CAISESIWGRSNQP. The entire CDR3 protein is CAISESIWGRSNQPQHF.

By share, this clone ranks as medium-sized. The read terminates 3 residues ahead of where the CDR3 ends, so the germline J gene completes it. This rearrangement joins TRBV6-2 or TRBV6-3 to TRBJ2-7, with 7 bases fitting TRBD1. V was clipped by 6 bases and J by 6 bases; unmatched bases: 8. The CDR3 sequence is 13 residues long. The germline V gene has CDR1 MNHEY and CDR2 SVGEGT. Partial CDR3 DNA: TGTGCCAGCAGACTGGACAGGTACGGCGAG. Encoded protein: CASRLDRYGE. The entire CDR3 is CASRLDRYGEQYF.

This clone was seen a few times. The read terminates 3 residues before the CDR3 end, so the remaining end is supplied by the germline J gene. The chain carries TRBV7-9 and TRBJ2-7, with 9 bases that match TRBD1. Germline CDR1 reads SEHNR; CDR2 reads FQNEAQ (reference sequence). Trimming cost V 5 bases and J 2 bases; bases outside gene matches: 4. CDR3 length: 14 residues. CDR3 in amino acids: CASSPGQGTYEQYF. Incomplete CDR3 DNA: TGTGCCAGCAGCCCGGGACAGGGCACCTACGAG.